Reported below is one T cell receptor beta chain. The sample carries other DNA sequences with the same CDR3. Here immunoSEQ multiplex PCR was the method, and the copy in TCRdb shows in-frame clones only, minus some. The profile covers 100,000 to 130,000 clones, with approximately 90% appearing a single time and over 0.6% taken by the ten largest. Autoimmune disease history or systemic immunosuppression led to patients being barred. CDR3 length: 12 amino acids. Losses at the gene ends were 0 bases for V and 9 bases for J; bases not matched to a gene: 0. The germline gives CDR1 SGHRS, CDR2 YFSETQ. The entry originates in a study of OX40 agonist ivuxolimab in advanced cancers. Looking at the study overall: Patients' therapy was ivuxolimab, an antibody that acts as an agonist of OX40 (CD134).

The sample here was CD4+ or CD8+ T cells sorted from blood, taken in a trial of the OX40 agonist ivuxolimab. This chain links TRBV5-1 with TRBJ2-1; 7 bases fit TRBD1. The clonotype was recovered from an adult with an advanced solid tumor such as melanoma, head and neck, liver or kidney cancer. The CDR3 protein is CASSLGQGEQFF. The DNA for the CDR3 is TGCGCCAGCAGCTTGGGACAGGGTGAGCAGTTCTTC.